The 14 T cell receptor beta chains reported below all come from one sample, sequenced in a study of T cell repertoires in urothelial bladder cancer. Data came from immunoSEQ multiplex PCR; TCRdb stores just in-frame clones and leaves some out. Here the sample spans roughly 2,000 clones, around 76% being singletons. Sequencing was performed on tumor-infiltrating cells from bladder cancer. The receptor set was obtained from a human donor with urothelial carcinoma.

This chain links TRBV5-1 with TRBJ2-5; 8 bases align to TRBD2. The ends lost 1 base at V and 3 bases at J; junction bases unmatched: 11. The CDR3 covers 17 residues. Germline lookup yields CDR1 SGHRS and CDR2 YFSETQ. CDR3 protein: CASSLMAGGSIKETQYF. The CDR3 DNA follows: TGCGCCAGCAGCTTGATGGCGGGGGGAAGTATAAAAGAGACCCAGTACTTC. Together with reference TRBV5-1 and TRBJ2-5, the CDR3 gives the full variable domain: KAGVTQTPRYLIKTRGQQVTLSCSPISGHRSVSWYQQTPGQGLQFLFEYFSETQRNKGNFPGRFSGRQFSNSRSEMNVSTLELGDSALYLCASSLMAGGSIKETQYFGPGTRLLVL.

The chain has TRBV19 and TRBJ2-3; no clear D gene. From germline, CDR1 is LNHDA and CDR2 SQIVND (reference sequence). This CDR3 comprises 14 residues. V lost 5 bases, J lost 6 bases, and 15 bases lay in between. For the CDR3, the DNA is TGTGCCAGTAGTTTAGGACCGATGGGGGATACGCAGTATTTT. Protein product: CASSLGPMGDTQYF.

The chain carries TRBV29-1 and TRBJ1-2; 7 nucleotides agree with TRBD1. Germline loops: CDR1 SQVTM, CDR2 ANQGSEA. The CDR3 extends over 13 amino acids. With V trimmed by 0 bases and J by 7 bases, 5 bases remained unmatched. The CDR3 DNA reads TGCAGCGTTGAAGATACCAGGGGGGCTGGCTACACCTTC. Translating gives CSVEDTRGAGYTF. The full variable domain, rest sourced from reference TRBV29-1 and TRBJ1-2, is SAVISQKPSRDICQRGTSLTIQCQVDSQVTMMFWYRQQPGQSLTLIATANQGSEATYESGFVIDKFPISRPNLTFSTLTVSNMSPEDSSIYLCSVEDTRGAGYTFGSGTRLTVV.

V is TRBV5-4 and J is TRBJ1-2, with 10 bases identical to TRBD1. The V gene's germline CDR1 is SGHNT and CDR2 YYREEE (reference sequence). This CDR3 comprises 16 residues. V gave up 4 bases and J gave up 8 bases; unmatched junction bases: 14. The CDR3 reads CASSLGQGVSLWGYTF. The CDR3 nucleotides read TGTGCCAGCAGCCTCGGACAGGGGGTTTCGTTGTGGGGCTACACCTTC.

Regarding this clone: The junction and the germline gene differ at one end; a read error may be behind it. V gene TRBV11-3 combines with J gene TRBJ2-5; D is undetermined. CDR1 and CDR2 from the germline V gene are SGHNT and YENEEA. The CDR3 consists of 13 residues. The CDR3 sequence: CTSSLGLQETQYF. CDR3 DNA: TGTACCAGCAGCTTAGGTCTCCAAGAGACCCAGTACTTC.

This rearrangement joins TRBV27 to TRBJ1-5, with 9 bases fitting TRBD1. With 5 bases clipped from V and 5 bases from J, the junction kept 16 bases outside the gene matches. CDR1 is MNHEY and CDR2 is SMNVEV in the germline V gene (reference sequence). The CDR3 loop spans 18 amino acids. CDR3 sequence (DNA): TGTGCCAGCAGTGGAGACACCGGGACAGGGCTTATCGATCAGCCCCAGCATTTT. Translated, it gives CASSGDTGTGLIDQPQHF.

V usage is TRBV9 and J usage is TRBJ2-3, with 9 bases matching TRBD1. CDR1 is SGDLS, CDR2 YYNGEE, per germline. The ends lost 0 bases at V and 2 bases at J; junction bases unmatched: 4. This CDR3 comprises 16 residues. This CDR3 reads CASSVGLQGATDTQYF. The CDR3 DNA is TGTGCCAGCAGCGTAGGACTACAGGGGGCCACAGATACGCAGTATTTT.

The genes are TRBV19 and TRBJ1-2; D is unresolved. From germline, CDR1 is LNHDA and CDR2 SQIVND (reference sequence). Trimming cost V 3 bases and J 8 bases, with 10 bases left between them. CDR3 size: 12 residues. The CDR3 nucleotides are TGTGCCAGTAGTATGCAGCCGGGGGGCTACACCTTC. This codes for CASSMQPGGYTF.

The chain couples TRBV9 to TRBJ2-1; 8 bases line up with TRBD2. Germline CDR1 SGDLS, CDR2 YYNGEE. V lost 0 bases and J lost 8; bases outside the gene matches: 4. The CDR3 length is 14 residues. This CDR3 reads CASSVAGGKYEQFF. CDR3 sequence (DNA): TGTGCCAGCAGCGTAGCGGGGGGGAAGTATGAGCAGTTCTTC.

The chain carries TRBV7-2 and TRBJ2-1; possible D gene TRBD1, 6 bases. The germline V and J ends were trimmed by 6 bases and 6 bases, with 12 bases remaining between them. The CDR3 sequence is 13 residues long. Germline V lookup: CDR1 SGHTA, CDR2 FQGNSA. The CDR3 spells CASRFVGGNEQFF. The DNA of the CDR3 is TGTGCCAGCAGATTTGTAGGGGGCAATGAGCAGTTCTTC.

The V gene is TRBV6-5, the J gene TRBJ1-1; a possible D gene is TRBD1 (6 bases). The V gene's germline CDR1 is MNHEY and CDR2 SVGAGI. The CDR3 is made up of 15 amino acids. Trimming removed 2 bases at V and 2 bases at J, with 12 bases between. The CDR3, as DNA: TGTGCCAGCAGTTACGGTGGAGGGGGAAACACTGAAGCTTTCTTT. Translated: CASSYGGGGNTEAFF.

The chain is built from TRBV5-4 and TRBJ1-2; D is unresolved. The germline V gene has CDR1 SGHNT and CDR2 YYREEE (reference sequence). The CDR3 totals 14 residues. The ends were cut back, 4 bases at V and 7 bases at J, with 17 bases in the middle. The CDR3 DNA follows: TGTGCCAGCAGCCTCCCTTCCAGGATACCTGGCTACACCTTC. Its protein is CASSLPSRIPGYTF.

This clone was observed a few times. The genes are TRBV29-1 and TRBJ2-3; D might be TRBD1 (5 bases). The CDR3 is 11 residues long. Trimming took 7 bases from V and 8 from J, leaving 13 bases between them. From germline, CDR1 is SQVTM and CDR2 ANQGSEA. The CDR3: CSGWGVSTQYF. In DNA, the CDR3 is TGCAGCGGGTGGGGCGTGAGTACGCAGTATTTT.

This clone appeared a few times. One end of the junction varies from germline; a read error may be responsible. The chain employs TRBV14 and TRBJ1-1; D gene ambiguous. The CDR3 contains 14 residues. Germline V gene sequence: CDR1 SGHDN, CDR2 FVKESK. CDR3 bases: TGTGCCAGCAGCCCCCGAGGGCCAGCCCGGGAAGGTTTCTTT. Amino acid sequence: CASSPRGPAREGFF.